The 25 T cell receptor beta chains below were found in one sample sequenced in a study of blood T cell repertoires in COVID-19. The assay was immunoSEQ multiplex PCR, and TCRdb's table has in-frame clones only and misses some. The sample shows fewer than 65,000 clones, more than 90% of them seen only once. Sequences were obtained from peripheral blood. The origin of the receptors is a man aged 50-60 years with acute or convalescent COVID-19.

The chain uses TRBV5-5 and TRBJ2-3; D is uncertain. Trimming took off 0 bases at V and 0 bases at J, with 8 bases between the two ends. This CDR3 contains 15 residues. CDR1 and CDR2 from the germline V gene are SGHKS and YYEKEE (reference sequence). CDR3 DNA sequence: TGTGCCAGCAGCTTGGTTCAAAAAAGCACAGATACGCAGTATTTT. It is translated as CASSLVQKSTDTQYF.

The CDR3 loop reads CASGTVNTEAFF. The CDR3 nucleotides read TGTGCCAGCGGGACAGTGAACACTGAAGCTTTCTTT. This chain links TRBV6-5 with TRBJ1-1, with 7 bases fitting TRBD1. V gave up 8 bases and J gave up 0 bases; unmatched junction bases: 0. CDR1 MNHEY and CDR2 SVGAGI come from the germline V gene. CDR3 length equals 12 residues.

The chain combines TRBV10-1 with TRBJ2-2; the match to TRBD1 covers 9 bases. Losses at the gene ends were 4 bases for V and 3 bases for J; bases not matched to a gene: 12. Germline values: CDR1 WNHNN, CDR2 SYGVQD (reference sequence). CDR3 size: 18 residues. The CDR3 DNA reads as TGCGCCAGCAGTGCCCATCACCGGACAGGGGAGGACACCGGGGAGCTGTTTTTT. This translates into CASSAHHRTGEDTGELFF.

V is TRBV11-2 and J is TRBJ2-2, with D unresolved. The germline CDR1 and CDR2 sequences are SGHAT and FQNNGV. V lost 3 bases, J lost 5 bases, and 7 bases lay in between. The CDR3 consists of 13 residues. DNA for the CDR3: TGTGCCAGCAGCTTGCTAATAACCGGGGAGCTGTTTTTT. Its translation is CASSLLITGELFF.

V is TRBV7-6 and J is TRBJ2-2, with 8 bases aligning to TRBD2. V was pared by 2 bases and J by 4 bases, with 9 bases of the junction left unmatched. The CDR3 has 17 amino acids. Per the germline V gene, CDR1 is SGHVS and CDR2 is FNYEAQ. CDR3 loop: CASSLRERELSTGELFF. Written as DNA, the CDR3 is TGTGCCAGCAGCTTAAGGGAGCGGGAGTTGAGCACCGGGGAGCTGTTTTTT.

This chain joins TRBV7-2 and TRBJ2-5, with 8 bases fitting TRBD2. The V gene's germline CDR1 is SGHTA and CDR2 FQGNSA. Germline trimming cut 6 bases from V and 4 bases from J; bases unmatched to any gene: 7. The CDR3 spans 14 residues. CDR3 sequence (DNA): TGTGCCAGCAGACTCGGACTAGCTGGAGAGACCCAGTACTTC. Its translation is CASRLGLAGETQYF.

V usage is TRBV19 and J usage is TRBJ1-4, with 7 bases that match TRBD1. The V gene end was trimmed by 5 bases and the J gene end by 5 bases; junction bases not matched to a gene: 8. This CDR3 is 15 amino acids long. Per the germline V gene, CDR1 is LNHDA and CDR2 is SQIVND (reference sequence). CDR3 protein: CASSPERTGNEKLFF. The CDR3 DNA is TGTGCCAGTAGTCCCGAACGGACAGGAAATGAAAAACTGTTTTTT.

The chain links TRBV18 to TRBJ1-3; the D is unclear. The V end lost 6 bases, the J end lost 0 bases, and 12 bases lay between the germline ends. The CDR3 contains 15 residues. Germline V gene lookup returns CDR1 KGHSH and CDR2 LQKENI. The CDR3 nucleotides are TGTGCCAGCTCCCGCAGTGGCCTCTCTGGAAACACCATATATTTT. Its translation: CASSRSGLSGNTIYF.

V gene TRBV5-6 combines with J gene TRBJ1-2, with D unresolved. Trimming left V 2 bases short and J 8 bases short, with 13 bases between. The germline gives CDR1 SGHDT, CDR2 YYEEEE. This CDR3 contains 13 residues. The CDR3 reads CASSFAGLGGYTF. The CDR3 coding sequence is TGTGCCAGCAGCTTTGCGGGGTTAGGAGGCTACACCTTC. The full variable domain, in which reference TRBV5-6 and TRBJ1-2 provide the parts outside the CDR3, is DAGVTQSPTHLIKTRGQQVTLRCSPKSGHDTVSWYQQALGQGPQFIFQYYEEEERQRGNFPDRFSGHQFPNYSSELNVNALLLGDSALYLCASSFAGLGGYTFGSGTRLTVV.

This clone was seen just once. The V and J genes are TRBV3-1 (or the pseudogene TRBV3-2) and TRBJ2-1, with 10 bases that match TRBD2. Germline-derived CDR1 and CDR2 are LGHDT and YNNKEL (reference sequence). The V segment lost 2 bases and the J segment 0 bases; nucleotides outside the gene matches: 1. The CDR3 sequence is 16 residues long. CDR3 sequence (DNA): TGTGCCAGCAGCCAACCTAGCGGGAGCTCCTACAATGAGCAGTTCTTC. It is translated as CASSQPSGSSYNEQFF.

This sequence joins TRBV24-1 and TRBJ2-5; 7 bases are shared with TRBD1. The V gene's germline CDR1 is KGHDR and CDR2 SFDVKD. This CDR3 has 15 amino acids. The trim removed 3 bases at V and 5 bases at J, leaving 8 bases unmatched. The CDR3 sequence: CATSDSNRGWETQYF. In DNA, the CDR3 is TGTGCCACCAGTGATAGCAACAGGGGATGGGAGACCCAGTACTTC.

V usage is TRBV19 and J usage is TRBJ1-1; D may be TRBD1 (6 bases). The CDR3 is made up of 13 amino acids. The germline V gene encodes CDR1 LNHDA and CDR2 SQIVND (reference sequence). Trimming pared 3 bases from V and 4 bases from J, leaving 9 bases between. This chain's CDR3 is CASSMGGGTEAFF. The CDR3 DNA sequence: TGTGCCAGTAGTATGGGAGGGGGCACTGAAGCTTTCTTT.

The V call is TRBV9, the J call TRBJ2-3; D is unresolved. Trimming left V 3 bases short and J 1 base short, with 18 bases between. The CDR3 is 17 residues long. Per germline, CDR1 SGDLS and CDR2 YYNGEE. The CDR3 here is CASSGPRASGGTDTQYF. The CDR3 DNA is TGTGCCAGCAGCGGCCCCCGCGCTAGTGGCGGCACAGATACGCAGTATTTT.

The V call is TRBV27, the J call TRBJ2-7, with D perhaps TRBD2 (6 bases). Trimming pared 3 bases from V and 3 bases from J, leaving 9 bases between. This CDR3 is built from 13 residues. Germline CDR1 reads MNHEY; CDR2 reads SMNVEV (reference sequence). CDR3 sequence (DNA): TGTGCCAGCAGTTTTGGGCGGGACTACGAGCAGTACTTC. Protein product: CASSFGRDYEQYF.

This clone was picked up a small number of times. V and J are TRBV6-5 and TRBJ1-5; tentative D call: TRBD1 (5 bases). Looked up from germline, CDR1 is MNHEY and CDR2 is SVGAGI. The CDR3 contains 12 residues. V lost 11 bases and J lost 3, with 11 bases in between. The CDR3 DNA sequence: TGTGCCGGAGGGGTGGTCAATCAGCCCCAGCATTTT. This encodes CAGGVVNQPQHF.

The chain uses TRBV10-3 and TRBJ2-5; D is perhaps TRBD1 (6 bases). This CDR3 spans 15 amino acids. Germline V gene data show CDR1 as ENHRY and CDR2 as SYGVKD. Trimming left V 3 bases short and J 4 bases short, with 15 bases between. CDR3 amino acids: CAISEAGEFGETQYF. The CDR3 DNA reads as TGTGCCATCAGTGAAGCAGGGGAGTTCGGAGAGACCCAGTACTTC.

V is TRBV30 and J is TRBJ2-3; D possibly corresponds to TRBD2 (5 bases). Germline V gene lookup returns CDR1 GTSNPN and CDR2 SVGIG (reference sequence). Between the trimmed V and J ends, which lost 0 bases and 4 bases, there was a span of 14 bases. This CDR3 has 15 amino acids. In nucleotides, the CDR3 is TGTGCCTGGAGTGTAGGAGGTTTCGGGGCAGATACGCAGTATTTT. Its translation is CAWSVGGFGADTQYF.

The chain couples TRBV6-6 to TRBJ2-4, with 10 positions matching TRBD1. Looked up from germline, CDR1 is MNHNY and CDR2 is SVGAGI (reference sequence). The CDR3 spans 16 residues. V shed 6 bases, J shed 7 bases, and the junction held 12 bases outside the gene matches. The CDR3 is CASRRLGQGGMNIQYF. CDR3 nucleotide sequence: TGTGCCAGCAGGAGACTTGGACAGGGGGGAATGAACATTCAGTACTTC.

The V and J genes are TRBV5-6 and TRBJ2-7; D ambiguous. The germline gives CDR1 SGHDT, CDR2 YYEEEE. The CDR3 spans 10 residues. V lost 4 bases and J lost 3, with 2 bases in between. CDR3 bases: TGTGCCAGCAGCCACTACGAGCAGTACTTC. It encodes CASSHYEQYF. Drawing the rest from reference TRBV5-6 and TRBJ2-7, the complete variable domain is DAGVTQSPTHLIKTRGQQVTLRCSPKSGHDTVSWYQQALGQGPQFIFQYYEEEERQRGNFPDRFSGHQFPNYSSELNVNALLLGDSALYLCASSHYEQYFGPGTRLTVT.

The CDR3 sequence: CASSLRGTDTQYF. The CDR3 DNA follows: TGTGCCAGCAGTTTGAGGGGGACAGATACGCAGTATTTT. The rearrangement joins TRBV12-3 or TRBV12-4 to TRBJ2-3, with a possible D match to TRBD1 (6 bases). V dropped 3 bases and J dropped 3 bases, with 7 bases sitting between them. The CDR3 length is 13 residues.

This clone appeared once. V gene TRBV5-4 combines with J gene TRBJ2-1; TRBD2 matches at 12 bases. Germline assignment: CDR1 SGHNT and CDR2 YYREEE (reference sequence). There are 14 residues in the CDR3. The V gene end was trimmed by 4 bases and the J gene end by 8 bases; junction bases not matched to a gene: 4. CDR3 region: CASSTSGRSDEQFF. Written as DNA, the CDR3 is TGTGCCAGCAGCACTAGCGGGAGGTCCGATGAGCAGTTCTTC.

The chain employs TRBV7-9 and TRBJ2-5, with D possibly TRBD2 on 5 matching bases. Trimming removed 1 base at V and 2 bases at J, with 11 bases between. The CDR3 consists of 15 residues. CDR1 and CDR2 (germline): SEHNR, FQNEAQ (reference sequence). CDR3 DNA sequence: TGTGCCAGCAGCTTAGGTAGCTCGGGACAAGAGACCCAGTACTTC. Its protein product is CASSLGSSGQETQYF.

This chain joins TRBV19 and TRBJ1-2; 11 nucleotides match TRBD1. The CDR3 covers 15 residues. Losses at the gene ends were 6 bases for V and 2 bases for J; bases not matched to a gene: 5. Per the germline V gene, CDR1 is LNHDA and CDR2 is SQIVND (reference sequence). Here the CDR3 DNA reads TGTGCCAGTAGCACGGGACAGGGGGGCAACTATGGCTACACCTTC. Amino acid sequence: CASSTGQGGNYGYTF. Full variable domain (outside the CDR3, taken from reference TRBV19 and TRBJ1-2): DGGITQSPKYLFRKEGQNVTLSCEQNLNHDAMYWYRQDPGQGLRLIYYSQIVNDFQKGDIAEGYSVSREKKESFPLTVTSAQKNPTAFYLCASSTGQGGNYGYTFGSGTRLTVV.

V gene TRBV28 combines with J gene TRBJ2-1; 10 bases map to TRBD2. CDR1 and CDR2 from the germline V gene are MDHEN and SYDVKM. The CDR3 spans 15 residues. Germline trimming cut 5 bases from V and 8 bases from J; bases unmatched to any gene: 9. The CDR3 nucleotides are TGTGCCAGCAGTCCTCCTAGCGGGAGTCTGTATGAGCAGTTCTTC. The encoded protein is CASSPPSGSLYEQFF.

The chain recombines TRBV7-9 with TRBJ1-2; no clear D gene. The CDR3 sequence is 12 residues long. V lost 5 bases and J 8 bases, leaving 12 bases between the germline ends. Germline V gene lookup returns CDR1 SEHNR and CDR2 FQNEAQ (reference sequence). The CDR3 region is CASSLPRGGYTF. The CDR3 DNA reads as TGTGCCAGCAGCCTCCCCCGAGGAGGCTACACCTTC.